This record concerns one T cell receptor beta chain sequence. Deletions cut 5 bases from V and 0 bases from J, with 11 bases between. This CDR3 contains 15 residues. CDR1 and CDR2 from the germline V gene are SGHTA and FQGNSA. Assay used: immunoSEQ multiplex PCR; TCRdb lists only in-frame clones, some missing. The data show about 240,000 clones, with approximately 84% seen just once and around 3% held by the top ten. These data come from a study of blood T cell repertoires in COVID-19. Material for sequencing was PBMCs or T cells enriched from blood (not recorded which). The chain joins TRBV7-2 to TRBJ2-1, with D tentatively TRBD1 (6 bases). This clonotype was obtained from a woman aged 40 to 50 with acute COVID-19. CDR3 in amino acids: CASSPGTNSYNEQFF. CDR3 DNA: TGTGCCAGCAGCCCCGGGACAAACTCCTACAATGAGCAGTTCTTC. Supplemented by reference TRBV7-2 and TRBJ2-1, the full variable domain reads GAGVSQSPSNKVTEKGKDVELRCDPISGHTALYWYRQSLGQGLEFLIYFQGNSAPDKSGLPSDRFSAERTGGSVSTLTIQRTQQEDSAVYLCASSPGTNSYNEQFFGPGTRLTVL.